This entry lists 14 T cell receptor beta chains sequenced from one sample in a study of T cell responses to AZD1222 COVID-19 vaccine. Assay used: immunoSEQ multiplex PCR; TCRdb lists only in-frame clones, some missing. Among about 45,000 clones, around four fifths were seen once, and the ten largest hold 20% to 25%. The sequencing here drew on peripheral blood, taken 28 days after the second dose of the MenACWY control vaccine. The receptors were gathered from an adult who received the MenACWY meningococcal vaccine as a control.

The chain couples TRBV6-4 to TRBJ1-2; D perhaps matches TRBD1 (5 bases). The CDR3 runs 15 residues. V was clipped by 3 bases and J by 0 bases, with 11 bases between them. Germline CDR1 MRHNA, CDR2 SNTAGT. CDR3 sequence (DNA): TGTGCCAGCAGTGAGTCCGGGACGTCTAACTATGGCTACACCTTC. It is translated as CASSESGTSNYGYTF.

The chain recombines TRBV27 with TRBJ2-5; D could derive from TRBD1 or TRBD2 (5 bases each). Trimming removed 8 bases at V and 2 bases at J, with 15 bases between. The CDR3 consists of 14 residues. The germline V gene encodes CDR1 MNHEY and CDR2 SMNVEV (reference sequence). The CDR3 is CASGGGTTQETQYF. The CDR3 DNA follows: TGTGCCAGCGGTGGGGGAACCACTCAAGAGACCCAGTACTTC.

The rearrangement uses TRBV30 and TRBJ1-1, with TRBD1 identical over 7 bases. Germline V gene lookup returns CDR1 GTSNPN and CDR2 SVGIG (reference sequence). The CDR3 totals 15 residues. After removal of 1 base from V and 0 bases from J, the junction contained 5 bases not matched to a gene. For the CDR3, the DNA is TGTGCCTGGAGTGCCGGGACAGTCATGAACACTGAAGCTTTCTTT. It encodes CAWSAGTVMNTEAFF.

The CDR3 is CASSVEVGGVEQYF. CDR3 nucleotides: TGTGCCAGCAGCGTAGAGGTCGGCGGTGTCGAGCAGTACTTC. The chain carries TRBV9 and TRBJ2-7; D remains unclear. The V end lost 0 bases, the J end lost 6 bases, and 13 bases lay between the germline ends. This CDR3 comprises 14 residues. CDR1 and CDR2 (germline): SGDLS, YYNGEE.

This clone was found once. V usage is TRBV6-5 and J usage is TRBJ2-1, with D uncertain. Trimming removed 7 bases at V and 0 bases at J, with 13 bases between. The length of the CDR3 is 15 residues. The germline V gene has CDR1 MNHEY and CDR2 SVGAGI. The CDR3 protein is CASTRSSSSYNEQFF. The CDR3 DNA sequence: TGTGCCAGCACCCGTAGCAGCAGCTCCTACAATGAGCAGTTCTTC.

This chain connects TRBV28 to TRBJ1-1; D not resolved. The germline V and J ends were trimmed by 4 bases and 3 bases, with 6 bases remaining between them. Germline V gene data show CDR1 as MDHEN and CDR2 as SYDVKM. There are 12 residues in the CDR3. CDR3 residues: CASSSSDTEAFF. For the CDR3, the DNA is TGTGCCAGCAGTTCCAGCGACACTGAAGCTTTCTTT.

The V and J genes are TRBV19 and TRBJ2-1; D may correspond to TRBD1 or TRBD2 (5 bases each). The ends were cut back, 8 bases at V and 8 bases at J, with 22 bases in the middle. The CDR3 is made up of 15 amino acids. From germline, CDR1 is LNHDA and CDR2 SQIVND (reference sequence). CDR3 nucleotide sequence: TGTGCCAGTCGTCTGAGGGGACCCAAACGTGATGAGCAGTTCTTC. It specifies CASRLRGPKRDEQFF.

This clone is labeled medium-sized. The rearrangement joins TRBV12-3 or TRBV12-4 to TRBJ1-2; 7 bases fit TRBD1. This CDR3 is built from 13 residues. V shed 6 bases and J 4 bases; nucleotides not matched to a gene: 5. The CDR3 loop is CASRQGSVYGYTF. Here the CDR3 DNA reads TGTGCCAGCAGACAGGGGAGTGTCTATGGCTACACCTTC.

The chain is built from TRBV5-6 and TRBJ2-1; TRBD1 matches 9 bases. V was pared by 3 bases and J by 5 bases, with 6 bases of the junction left unmatched. The CDR3 is 15 amino acids. Germline V lookup: CDR1 SGHDT, CDR2 YYEEEE. The CDR3 loop is CASSYGTGLNNEQFF. The CDR3, as DNA: TGTGCCAGCAGCTACGGGACAGGGCTTAACAATGAGCAGTTCTTC. Together with reference TRBV5-6 and TRBJ2-1, the CDR3 gives the full variable domain: DAGVTQSPTHLIKTRGQQVTLRCSPKSGHDTVSWYQQALGQGPQFIFQYYEEEERQRGNFPDRFSGHQFPNYSSELNVNALLLGDSALYLCASSYGTGLNNEQFFGPGTRLTVL.

This sequence joins TRBV9 and TRBJ1-5; D is unclear. The germline V and J ends were trimmed by 0 bases and 5 bases, with 12 bases remaining between them. CDR3 length: 15 residues. Looked up from germline, CDR1 is SGDLS and CDR2 is YYNGEE. This chain's CDR3 is CASSVGRLDDQPQHF. In nucleotides, the CDR3 is TGTGCCAGCAGCGTAGGGCGATTGGACGATCAGCCCCAGCATTTT.

This chain joins TRBV6-4 and TRBJ2-6, with TRBD2 identical over 7 bases. Unmatched junction bases numbered 5, after V lost 6 bases and J lost 0 bases. Germline V gene data show CDR1 as MRHNA and CDR2 as SNTAGT. This CDR3 contains 16 residues. In DNA form, the CDR3 reads TGTGCCAGCAGCGCCAGCGGGGTCTCTGGGGCCAACGTCCTGACTTTC. Translating gives CASSASGVSGANVLTF.

A single count supports this clone. The chain joins TRBV2 to TRBJ2-1, with a weak D call TRBD2 (6 bases). Germline V gene sequence: CDR1 SNHLY, CDR2 FYNNEI. Trimming took 8 bases from V and 7 from J, leaving 18 bases between them. The CDR3 length is 14 residues. CDR3 in DNA: TGTGCCAGCCGGGGAGTGAGAGGGAGGAATGAGCAGTTCTTC. As protein: CASRGVRGRNEQFF.

The rearrangement uses TRBV9 and TRBJ1-1, with D possibly being TRBD1 (5 bases). The length of the CDR3 is 14 residues. V was trimmed by 1 base and J by 4 bases, leaving 11 bases between them. CDR1 SGDLS and CDR2 YYNGEE come from the germline V gene. In DNA, the CDR3 is TGTGCCAGCAGCGTAAAGGGGTTGTCCACTGAAGCTTTCTTT. As protein: CASSVKGLSTEAFF.

V is TRBV6-5 and J is TRBJ2-1, with TRBD2 identical over 10 bases. Trimming cost V 4 bases and J 7 bases; bases outside gene matches: 7. Germline V CDR1 and CDR2: MNHEY, SVGAGI. This CDR3 comprises 15 residues. The CDR3 is CASSSPAGGNNEQFF. The CDR3 nucleotides are TGTGCCAGCAGTTCACCAGCGGGGGGGAATAATGAGCAGTTCTTC.